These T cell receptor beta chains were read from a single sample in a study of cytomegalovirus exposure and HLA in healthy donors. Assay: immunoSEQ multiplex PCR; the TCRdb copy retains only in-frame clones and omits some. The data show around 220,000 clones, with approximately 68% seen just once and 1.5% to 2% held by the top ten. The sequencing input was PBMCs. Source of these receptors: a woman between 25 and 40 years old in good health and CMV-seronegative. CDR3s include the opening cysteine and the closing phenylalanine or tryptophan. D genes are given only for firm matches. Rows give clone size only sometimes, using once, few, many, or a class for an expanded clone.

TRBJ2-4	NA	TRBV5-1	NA	TGCGCCAGCAGCCCCGACTTCTCCAAAAACATTCAGTACTTC	CASSPDFSKNIQYF
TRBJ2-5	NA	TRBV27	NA	TGTGCCAGCCAGGGCGGGCGGGGGACCCAGTACTTC	CASQGGRGTQYF
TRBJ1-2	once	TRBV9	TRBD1	TGTGCCAGCAGCGTAACTGGGACAGGGCGTTTCTCCAACCCTCCCGGGTATGGCTACACCTTC	CASSVTGTGRFSNPPGYGYTF
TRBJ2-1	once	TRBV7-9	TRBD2	TGTGCCAGCACCCGTGTGGGATTAGCGGGAGGGGATGAGCAGTTCTTC	CASTRVGLAGGDEQFF
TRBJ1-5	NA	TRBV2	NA	TGTGCCAGCAGTGTTAGCGGCAGCCGGGGACTCGTGGTTCAGCCCCAGCATTTT	CASSVSGSRGLVVQPQHF
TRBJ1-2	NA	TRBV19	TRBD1	TGTGCCAGTAGTATCGAGTCCAGTGGACAGGCTGGAAACTATGGCTACACCTTC	CASSIESSGQAGNYGYTF
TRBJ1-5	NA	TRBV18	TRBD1	TGTGCCAGCTCACGGGGGACAGGGGGCAATCAGCCCCAGCATTTT	CASSRGTGGNQPQHF
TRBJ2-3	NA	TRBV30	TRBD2	TGTGCCTGGAGTGTATTCACGGGAGGAGCCGATACGCAGTATTTT	CAWSVFTGGADTQYF
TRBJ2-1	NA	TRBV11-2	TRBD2	TGTGCCAGCAGCTGGGTAGCGGGGGGATATGAGCAGTTCTTC	CASSWVAGGYEQFF
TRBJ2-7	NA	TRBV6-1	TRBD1	TGTGCCATCATGGGGACAGGGAGGAACTACGAGCAGTACTTC	CAIMGTGRNYEQYF
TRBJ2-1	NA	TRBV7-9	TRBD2	TGTGCCAGCAGCTTAACCTATAGCGGGGATTCCTACAATGAGCAGTTCTTC	CASSLTYSGDSYNEQFF
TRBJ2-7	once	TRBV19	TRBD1	TGTGCCAGTGGACGGACAGGGGAGAACGAGCAGTACTTC	CASGRTGENEQYF
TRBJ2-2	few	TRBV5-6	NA	TGTGCCAGCAGCCCGGGGGAGCTGTTTTTT	CASSPGELFF
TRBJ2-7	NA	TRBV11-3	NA	TGTGCCAGCAGCCTCACCTGGGGGGGAACAGGGCTATACGAGCAGTACTTC	CASSLTWGGTGLYEQYF
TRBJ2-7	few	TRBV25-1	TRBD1	TGTGCCAGCAGTGGCGGACAGGGGCCTTCCTACGAGCAGTACTTC	CASSGGQGPSYEQYF
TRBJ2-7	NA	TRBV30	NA	TGTGCCTGGAGTGCGGACAGCCGCTACGAGCAGTACTTC	CAWSADSRYEQYF
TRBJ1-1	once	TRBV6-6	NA	TGTGCCAGCAGTTTTGACAGGGAAGCTTTCTTT	CASSFDREAFF
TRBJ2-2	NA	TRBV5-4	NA	TGTACCAGCAGCCGCCGCGGAGTCTTAAACACCGGGGAGCTGTTTTTT	CTSSRRGVLNTGELFF
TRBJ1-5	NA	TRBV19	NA	TGTGCCAGTACCGGGATGGGGGACTTTTATAGCAATCAGCCCCAGCATTTT	CASTGMGDFYSNQPQHF
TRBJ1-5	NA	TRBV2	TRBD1	TGTGCCAGCAGGGGGACAGGGGTTCAGCCCCAGCATTTT	CASRGTGVQPQHF
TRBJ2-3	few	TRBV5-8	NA	TGTGCCAGCAGCCCCCGGAGTACGGGCACAGATACGCAGTATTTT	CASSPRSTGTDTQYF
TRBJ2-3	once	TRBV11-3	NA	TGTGCCAGCAGCAAATCCACAAGCACAGATACGCAGTATTTT	CASSKSTSTDTQYF
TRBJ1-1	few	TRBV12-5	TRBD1	TGTGCTAGTGGTTTGGGGACAGGCGTTGAGGCTGAAGCTTTCTTT	CASGLGTGVEAEAFF
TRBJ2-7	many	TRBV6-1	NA	TGTGCCAGCAGTGACCCCGTGGGCGGGGTTTCACGGTACGAGCAGTACTTC	CASSDPVGGVSRYEQYF
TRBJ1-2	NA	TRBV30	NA	TGTGCCTGGTATACGCACAACTATGGCTACACATTC	CAWYTHNYGYTF
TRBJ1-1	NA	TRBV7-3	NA	TGTGCCAGCAGCTCACAGGGAGACACTGAAGCTTTCTTT	CASSSQGDTEAFF
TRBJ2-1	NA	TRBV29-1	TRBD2	TGCAGCGTTGAATCCAGCGGGGGGCCCAATGAGCAGTTCTTC	CSVESSGGPNEQFF
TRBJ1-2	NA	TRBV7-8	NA	TGTGCCAGCAGCTTAGCGGGGCAGCCCTATGGCTACACCTTC	CASSLAGQPYGYTF
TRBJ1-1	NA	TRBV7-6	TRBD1	TGTGCCAGCAGCGCGGGACAGAGTTGGAACACTGAAGCTTTCTTT	CASSAGQSWNTEAFF